This is a list of T cell receptor beta chains from one sample in a study of blood T cells in healthy people across ages. TCRdb called the 5' RACE reads again in MiXCR, with one record for every CDR3 protein. The table has more than 700,000 distinct CDR3 sequences, about 45% seen once. Sequencing used blood. The receptors shown here come from an elderly man in good health. Both conserved end residues are part of each CDR3. Fields, in order: J gene, D gene, V gene, clone size, CDR3 protein, CDR3 DNA. A D gene is named only where the DNA matches it firmly. The size field is filled for only some rows; it gives once, few, many or a size class.

TRBJ2-7,TRBD2,TRBV2,few,CASRPNPRLAGGGYEQYF,TGTGCCAGCAGGCCGAATCCCCGTCTAGCGGGAGGAGGCTACGAGCAGTACTTC
TRBJ2-6,.,TRBV4-3,many,CASSQERAGANVLTF,TGCGCCAGCAGCCAAGAAAGGGCTGGGGCCAACGTCCTGACTTTC
TRBJ2-3,TRBD2,TRBV29-1,.,CSARAGDATDTQYF,TGCAGCGCCAGAGCGGGAGACGCCACAGATACGCAGTATTTT
TRBJ1-2,.,TRBV5-5,few,CASSPSRAGDVYGYTF,TGTGCCAGCAGCCCCTCCCGCGCAGGGGATGTCTATGGCTACACCTTC
TRBJ2-7,.,TRBV5-1,.,CASSLASSGRYEQYF,TGCGCCAGCAGCTTGGCCTCGTCAGGGCGGTACGAGCAGTACTTC
TRBJ2-5,.,TRBV6-2/TRBV6-3,.,CASSTTGTSRKTQYF,TGTGCCAGCAGCACCACCGGGACCTCCAGGAAGACCCAGTACTTC
TRBJ2-5,TRBD1,TRBV2,.,CASKWDRQETQYF,TGTGCCAGCAAATGGGACAGACAAGAGACCCAGTACTTC
TRBJ2-4,.,TRBV12-3/TRBV12-4,many,CASSPSPRGNIQYF,TGTGCCAGCAGCCCCAGTCCGAGGGGAAACATTCAGTACTTC
TRBJ2-7,.,TRBV10-3,.,CAIRPTSDNSYEQYF,TGTGCCATCAGACCGACCTCGGACAACTCCTACGAGCAGTACTTC
TRBJ2-1,.,TRBV10-3,few,CAIAGQNNEQFF,TGTGCCATCGCGGGACAGAACAATGAGCAGTTCTTC
TRBJ2-7,.,TRBV5-6,.,CASSSGPRAVGEQYF,TGTGCCAGCAGCTCCGGACCGAGGGCCGTGGGCGAGCAGTACTTC
TRBJ2-7,TRBD2,TRBV20-1,.,CSARQGTSGYEQYF,TGCAGTGCTAGACAAGGGACTAGCGGCTACGAGCAGTACTTC
TRBJ2-1,TRBD2,TRBV18,few,CAGGLAVNEQFF,TGTGCCGGGGGACTAGCGGTCAATGAGCAGTTCTTC
TRBJ2-5,TRBD2,TRBV20-1,.,CSARAPGGGYDETQYF,TGCAGTGCTAGGGCCCCTGGGGGAGGGTATGATGAGACCCAGTACTTC
TRBJ2-5,TRBD1,TRBV24-1,.,CATSDHGTAQETQYF,TGTGCCACCAGTGACCATGGGACAGCCCAAGAGACCCAGTACTTC
TRBJ2-3,.,TRBV30,.,CAWSVMSGDTQYF,TGTGCCTGGAGTGTAATGTCGGGAGATACGCAGTATTTT
TRBJ2-3,.,TRBV7-3,.,CASSLDWKNTDTQYF,TGTGCCAGCAGCTTAGATTGGAAGAACACAGATACGCAGTATTTT
TRBJ2-5,TRBD2,TRBV4-3,.,CASSHRAGVETQYF,TGCGCCAGCAGCCACAGGGCGGGGGTTGAGACCCAGTACTTC
TRBJ2-5,TRBD2,TRBV20-1,.,CSANPSGRRLETQYF,TGCAGTGCTAACCCTAGCGGGAGACGGTTGGAGACCCAGTACTTC
TRBJ2-7,.,TRBV4-2,many,CASSQGLNYEQYF,TGTGCCAGCAGCCAAGGACTGAACTACGAGCAGTACTTC
TRBJ1-2,TRBD1,TRBV10-3,.,CAISSVPQTGNYGYTF,TGTGCCATCAGCTCCGTTCCCCAGACAGGGAACTATGGCTACACCTTC
TRBJ2-2,.,TRBV7-9,few,CASSEGAVNTGELFF,TGTGCCAGCAGCGAAGGGGCGGTAAACACCGGGGAGCTGTTTTTT
TRBJ2-1,TRBD2,TRBV7-2,.,CASNLGLAEGNEQFF,TGTGCCAGCAACTTAGGACTAGCGGAGGGGAATGAGCAGTTCTTC